This paragraph reports one T cell receptor beta chain. What this receptor recognizes is not known. No much larger clone is present one base from it, and per-base qualities are unavailable. Library generation was performed with the immunoSEQ multiplex PCR assay. The immuneACCESS repertoire file appears here via TCRdb, limited to in-frame rearrangements. These files lack a portion of the clones; in checked studies, under half of the deficit traces to unresolved V genes, and the cause of the others is not known. The sample table lists around 35,000 clones, just over 90% of them with a count of one. The biggest ten clones account for roughly an eighth of the sample. These data are taken from a study of T cell changes during pregnancy in multiple sclerosis (dated by TCRdb to between 2017 and 2020). Background on the whole study: The study examined how the T cell repertoire changed over the course of pregnancy in women with multiple sclerosis.

The CDR3 has 15 amino acids, counting the end cysteine and phenylalanine. Only the CDR3 portion is preserved as DNA: 45 bases, with reading frame beginning at the first base. Looking up the germline V gene (reference sequence) yields CDR1 LNHDA and CDR2 SQIVND. Trimming takes 5 bases from V and 6 bases from J, and the germline ends sit 17 bases apart. The TCR originated in a female donor with multiple sclerosis, enrolled in a pregnancy study. The chain is made from TRBV19 and TRBJ1-5; the D gene is unclear. The material sequenced was CD8+ T cells from peripheral blood mononuclear cells, taken in the first trimester of pregnancy. CDR3 protein: CASSFGPVGPQPQHF. The nucleotides are TGTGCCAGTAGTTTTGGGCCGGTGGGCCCTCAGCCCCAGCATTTT.